The entry that follows covers one T cell receptor (beta chain) sequence. No cognate antigen has been identified for it. There are no base qualities to consult, and no much larger clone falls within one base. The cohort consisted of 600 to 700 healthy bone marrow donors. At the time of sampling, all cohort members were nominally healthy, though unrecorded immune exposures were likely present. Of the 670 or so cohort members, around 280 had positive CMV serostatus and approximately 400 had negative CMV serostatus, and CMV serostatus was not recorded for the donor. A peripheral blood sample was collected from each donor, and TCR beta sequencing was performed on peripheral blood mononuclear cells. The Qiagen DNeasy Blood Extraction Kit was used to extract genomic DNA from the blood cell samples. Libraries were prepared through the immunoSEQ multiplex PCR assay. A mixture of 60 forward primers for TCR Vbeta segments and 13 reverse primers for TCR Jbeta segments was used in the multiplex PCR. Amplification of the CDR3 region of rearranged TCR beta genes was performed with a multiplex PCR assay on genomic DNA. The amplified TCR beta libraries were sequenced on the Illumina HiSeq System as 87-base-pair reads. On the authors' methods: A later analysis tallied tens of millions of unique TCR beta chains across the 666 repertoires, and about 12 million of those chains were shared by two or more donors. Raw reads were error-corrected and collapsed into unique sequences with a nearest-neighbor algorithm that merged closely related sequences to remove PCR and sequencing errors. V, D and J gene segments were assigned by aligning CDR3 sequences to IMGT reference sequences. For a sequence to be retained, a match of at least six nucleotides was required to both a V gene segment and a J gene segment. A rearrangement was called productive if the CDR3 had no stop codons and remained in frame with V and J, and every other rearrangement was called non-productive. Following IMGT convention, CDR3 was defined as the stretch from the second conserved V-encoded cysteine to the conserved J-encoded phenylalanine. The earlier analysis of approximately 500 of the donors excluded sequences that lacked an unambiguous match to a single V gene segment. An earlier analysis of 500 to 600 of the donors classified V segments as functional when productive rearrangements were above 56.7% and as segregating when the standard deviation between donors was above 5%. To diagnose cytomegalovirus status from the catalog of TCR beta chain sequences, a statistical classification framework was built. A later analysis assigned V and J genes by comparing TCR nucleotide sequences with IMGT/GENE-DB human TR gene sequences. The TCRdist pipeline was used in a later analysis to assign CDR3 sequences and most-parsimonious VDJ recombination scenarios. A later analysis defined each TCR beta chain by its CDR3 amino acid sequence plus V-gene family, and excluded reads lacking a unique V-gene family. In a later analysis, 450 to 600 highly shared, low-generation-probability nucleotide sequences were removed to address suspected cross-contamination and a sequencing artifact. In a later analysis, a clonal expansion index was calculated for each public chain from normalized within-repertoire ranks of inferred template counts. Generation probabilities in a later analysis came from a VDJ recombination model fitted to out-of-frame rearrangements, and those results were checked against IGoR. In a later analysis, TCR-TCR, TCR-HLA and TCR-CMV co-occurrence was scored with hypergeometric tests, and a repertoire-size bias correction was applied to TCR pairs. In a later analysis, false discovery rates were estimated by permuting HLA or CMV assignments 20 times. In a later analysis, co-occurring TCRs were grouped with DBSCAN, and TCRdist sequence similarity was added when clustering was performed within HLA-allele-positive subsets. For co-occurrence clustering, repertoires with fewer than 30,000 or more than 120,000 public chains were excluded, along with several repertoires with anomalous nucleotide sharing. TCRdb holds this immuneACCESS table with in-frame rearrangements only. Some clones are missing; in checked studies, unresolved V genes explain under half, and the rest has no known cause. The V and J calls and clone size are taken from that table; D and trimming were inferred from the DNA. The sample table shows 200,000 or so clones, and about 85% are seen once. The ten largest clones add up to over 1% of the sample.

This entry belongs to a study of cytomegalovirus exposure and HLA in healthy donors (dated by TCRdb to between 2016 and 2019). About the investigation overall: An earlier analysis of 587 of the donors reported approximately 260 Gb of sequence data and roughly 120 million unique TCR beta sequences obtained from about 179 million T cells. Among about 360 genotyped donors of the cohort, an average of approximately 240,000 unique TCR beta nucleotide sequences were sequenced per donor, roughly 20% of them non-productive. Because of strong linkage in the cohort, five DR-DQ haplotypes were treated as single units for association and clustering. To predict cytomegalovirus infection status, the study combined high-throughput TCR immunosequencing, statistical association of individual TCRs with disease status, and machine learning. Among the roughly 390 genotyped donors, about 85% belonged to the genetic ancestry cluster associated with self-reported Caucasian donors. The number of donors typed differed by locus, with roughly 629-640 for A, B, C, DRB1 and DQB1, over 500 for DQA1, 600 to 610 for DPA1, and under 490 for DPB1. The study used immunosequencing to profile the T cell repertoires of 670 or so subjects and linked those repertoires to cytomegalovirus serostatus. All discovery cohort repertoires had been generated on a single sequencing platform. HLA typing included class I and class II loci at four-digit resolution. An earlier analysis of more than 450 of the donors used high-throughput TCR beta sequencing to judge whether each TCR beta V gene segment behaved as functional or pseudogenic. Genome-wide SNP genotypes for about 65% of the 666 donors were used in a later genetic analysis, which treated that subset as a discovery cohort. In addition to the first cohort of approximately 650 subjects, a separate validation cohort of approximately 130 different subjects was used. The study was designed to test whether signatures of past pathogen exposure could be identified by cataloging public T cell receptors. Approximately 310 gigabases of sequencing data and approximately 85 million unique TCR sequences were included in an early release covering about 620 HLA-typed donors. In the later analysis, no new phenotypic data were used to find candidate immune exposures; instead, reliance was placed on TCR beta sequences and their occurrence across donors. A later analysis re-examined previously published TCR beta repertoires from more than 650 donors and added high-resolution HLA genotyping to investigate patterns of TCR occurrence. Donor age, sex, ethnicity and CMV serostatus were compiled together with the repertoire data.

General findings and caveats noted by the study authors: In a later analysis, most CMV-associated TCR beta chains were found to appear HLA-restricted, with HLA associations seemingly driven largely by CMV exposure. Immune exposure information for the cohort was limited to CMV serostatus. In a later analysis, HLA-associated TCR beta chains showed more clonal expansion and lower generation probabilities than non-associated chains that were equally common. Linkage disequilibrium might explain the correlated functional status among segregating V segments, but an unknown experimental factor could not be excluded. In a later analysis, several top co-occurrence clusters were reported to appear linked to parvovirus B19, influenza, CMV and Epstein-Barr virus. Roughly uniform sequencing depth across donors was assumed in presence/absence analyses, although this assumption may not hold. A further reported finding was that TCR beta sequences accurately predicted the HLA-A and HLA-B alleles for most subjects in the first cohort. It was suggested by the authors that the approach could potentially be generalized to other disease states and immunological phenotypes. In this cohort, only TCR beta chains were sequenced, and detectable features were limited by the absence of alpha or paired-chain data. Because HLA typing was missing for some donors at each locus, association tests included only the typed subset. A few of the identified cytomegalovirus-associated TCR beta chains were confirmed in vitro to be specific for cytomegalovirus antigens. A total of roughly 160 TCR beta chains were listed by the study as associated with cytomegalovirus. An association between a missense DCLRE1C variant and V-gene and J-gene trimming of TCR beta chains was found in a later genetic analysis and replicated in an independent cohort. The sequencing pipeline was judged likely to have produced a cluster of highly shared sequence variants as a technical artifact. In a later analysis, TCR association rates were found to vary across HLA loci, with the most associated TCRs seen for DRB1 alleles and the fewest for HLA-C alleles. In both the original and validation cohorts, the classifier was reported to diagnose cytomegalovirus status with high specificity and sensitivity. Strong co-occurrence of HLA alleles, especially DR and DQ, made assigning TCR associations to individual alleles difficult. At a false discovery rate of 0.05, a later analysis linked about 16,000 TCR beta sequences to specific HLA alleles. The earlier analysis of 587 of the donors excluded roughly 16 rarely observed V segments, including chromosome 9 orphons, because counts were too low. While some public TCRs were present in many individuals, most TCR sequences turned up only very rarely across donors. In a later genetic analysis, fewer N-insertions in productive TCRs were reported among donors in an Asian-associated ancestry cluster than the approximately 710-donor mean. Broadly in line with IMGT annotations, most TCR beta V segments showed up in productive rearrangements about 87% or about 30% of the time in an earlier analysis of 587 of the donors.

The source material was PBMCs. This clonotype was obtained from a human donor in good health.

CDR3 sequence: CASSLAGAKNIQYF. The base sequence is TGTGCCAGCAGCTTGGCCGGGGCCAAAAACATTCAGTACTTC. The sequence joins TRBV5-4 to TRBJ2-4, with the D gene not confidently named. The CDR3 contains 14 residues, cysteine and phenylalanine counted. CDR3 DNA is the only sequence kept; it has 42 bases, read in frame from the first base. Trimming at the junction amounts to 0 bases on V and 1 base on J, and the germline ends lie 5 bases apart. Based on the germline V gene (reference sequence), the CDR1 and CDR2 sequences are SGHNT and YYREEE.